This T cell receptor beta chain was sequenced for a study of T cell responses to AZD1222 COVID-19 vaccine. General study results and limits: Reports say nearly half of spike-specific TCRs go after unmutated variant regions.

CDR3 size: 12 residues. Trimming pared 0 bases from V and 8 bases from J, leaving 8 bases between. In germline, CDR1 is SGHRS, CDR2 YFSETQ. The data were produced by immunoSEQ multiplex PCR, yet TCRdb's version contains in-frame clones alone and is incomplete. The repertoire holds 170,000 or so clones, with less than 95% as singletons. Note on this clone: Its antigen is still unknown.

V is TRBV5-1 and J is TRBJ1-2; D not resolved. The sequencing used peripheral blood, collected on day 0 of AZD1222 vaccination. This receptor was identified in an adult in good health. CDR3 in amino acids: CASSLGDSGYTF. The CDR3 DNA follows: TGCGCCAGCAGCTTGGGAGATTCAGGCTACACCTTC.